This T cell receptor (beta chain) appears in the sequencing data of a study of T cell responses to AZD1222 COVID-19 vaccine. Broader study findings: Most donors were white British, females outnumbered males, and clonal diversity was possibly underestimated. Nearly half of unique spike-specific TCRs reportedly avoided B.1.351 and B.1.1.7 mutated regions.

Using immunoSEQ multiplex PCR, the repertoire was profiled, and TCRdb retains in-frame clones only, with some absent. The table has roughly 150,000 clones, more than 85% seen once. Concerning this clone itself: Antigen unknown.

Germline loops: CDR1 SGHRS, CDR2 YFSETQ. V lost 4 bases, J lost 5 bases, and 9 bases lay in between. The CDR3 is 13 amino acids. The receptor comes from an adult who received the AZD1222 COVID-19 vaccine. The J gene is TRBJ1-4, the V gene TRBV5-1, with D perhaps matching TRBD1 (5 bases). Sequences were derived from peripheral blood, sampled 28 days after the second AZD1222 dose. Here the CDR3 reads CASSHGGNEKLFF. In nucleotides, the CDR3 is TGCGCCAGCAGCCACGGGGGGAATGAAAAACTGTTTTTT.